The rows below give T cell receptor beta chains drawn from one sample of a study of T cell changes during pregnancy in multiple sclerosis. Sequenced by immunoSEQ multiplex PCR; TCRdb stores in-frame clones only, minus some. The sample lists about 100,000 clones; approximately 90% were seen once. The sample here was peripheral blood, taken after pregnancy. The source of these receptors is a female donor with multiple sclerosis, enrolled in a pregnancy study. Each CDR3 is given with its conserved first and last residue. Each record gives: clone size, D gene, V gene, J gene, CDR3 protein, CDR3 DNA. D genes are given only for firm matches. For some rows the clone size is stated as once, few or many, or as a class when expanded; others skip it.

>NA|NA|TRBV27|TRBJ2-2
CASSWGGAPGELFF
TGTGCCAGCAGTTGGGGGGGGGCACCCGGGGAGCTGTTTTTT
>NA|NA|TRBV6-5|TRBJ2-7
CATKAAGQGSYEQYF
TGTGCCACCAAGGCGGCAGGCCAGGGGTCCTACGAGCAGTACTTC
>NA|NA|TRBV5-6|TRBJ2-7
CASKPQGSYEQYF
TGTGCCAGCAAACCACAGGGTTCCTACGAGCAGTACTTC
>once|NA|TRBV6-5|TRBJ2-7
CASSSFYEQYF
TGTGCCAGCAGTAGCTTCTACGAGCAGTACTTC
>NA|NA|TRBV4-1|TRBJ1-5
CASSQDSGGNQPQHF
TGCGCCAGCAGCCAAGATTCAGGGGGCAATCAGCCCCAGCATTTT
>NA|NA|TRBV5-8|TRBJ1-1
CASSLYMNTEAFF
TGTGCCAGCAGCCTATATATGAACACTGAAGCTTTCTTT
>NA|NA|TRBV6-5|TRBJ1-2
CASSYLGGVGYTF
TGTGCCAGCAGTTACTTGGGAGGGGTTGGCTACACCTTC
>NA|NA|TRBV6-5|TRBJ1-1
CASSYFVGQDTEAFF
TGTGCCAGCAGTTACTTCGTGGGGCAGGACACTGAAGCTTTCTTT
>NA|NA|TRBV28|TRBJ1-5
CASSLKIRAGDQPQHF
TGTGCCAGCAGTTTAAAAATTAGGGCAGGGGATCAGCCCCAGCATTTT
>NA|TRBD1|TRBV2|TRBJ1-1
CASSPTTGTMNTEAFF
TGTGCCAGCAGTCCGACGACAGGGACGATGAACACTGAAGCTTTCTTT
>NA|NA|TRBV2|TRBJ2-1
CASSERSGSVNEQFF
TGTGCCAGCAGTGAGAGGAGCGGGTCGGTCAATGAGCAGTTCTTC
>NA|TRBD2|TRBV28|TRBJ2-7
CASSLSSSGTYEQYF
TGTGCCAGCAGTTTATCCTCTAGCGGGACTTACGAGCAGTACTTC
>once|NA|TRBV9|TRBJ2-2
CASSGSQFGTGELFF
TGTGCCAGCAGCGGGAGCCAATTCGGCACCGGGGAGCTGTTTTTT
>NA|TRBD2|TRBV7-3|TRBJ2-3
CASSFSGGGPDTQYF
TGTGCCAGCAGCTTTTCCGGGGGAGGGCCAGATACGCAGTATTTT
>NA|TRBD2|TRBV2|TRBJ2-1
CASSEEGLAYNEQFF
TGTGCCAGCAGTGAAGAGGGACTAGCTTACAATGAGCAGTTCTTC
>NA|NA|TRBV4-3|TRBJ2-5
CASSQRVSETQYF
TGCGCCAGCAGCCAACGAGTATCGGAGACCCAGTACTTC
>few|TRBD1|TRBV6-1|TRBJ1-2
CASNLDRGRGYTF
TGTGCCAGCAACCTAGACAGGGGGAGAGGCTACACCTTC
>NA|NA|TRBV5-8|TRBJ2-2
CASSLGRPTGELFF
TGTGCCAGCAGCTTGGGGAGGCCCACCGGGGAGCTGTTTTTT
>NA|TRBD1|TRBV7-8|TRBJ2-1
CASSLDRADNEQFF
TGTGCCAGCAGCTTGGACAGGGCAGACAATGAGCAGTTCTTC
>NA|NA|TRBV2|TRBJ2-1
CASSEARMDSGRSYNEQFF
TGTGCCAGCAGTGAAGCACGGATGGATAGTGGGAGATCCTACAATGAGCAGTTCTTC
>NA|NA|TRBV15|TRBJ1-2
CATSGGEGYGYTF
TGTGCCACCAGCGGTGGTGAGGGCTATGGCTACACCTTC
>NA|TRBD2|TRBV19|TRBJ2-1
CASRPLAGIFEQFF
TGTGCCAGCCGACCACTAGCGGGAATCTTTGAGCAGTTCTTC